A selection of T cell receptor beta chains follows, all from one sample in a study of shared clonotypes between healthy human individuals. The repertoire was sequenced with immunoSEQ multiplex PCR; TCRdb's copy has only in-frame clones and lacks some. Of some 1.5 million clones listed, 98% are singletons. The sample consisted of naive CD4+ T cells sorted from blood. The origin of the receptors is a man aged 25 to 40 in good health. The CDR3 runs from the conserved cysteine through the conserved F or W. D genes are given only for firm matches.

TRBJ1-4 - TRBV5-8 CATATGLLQTNEKLFF
TRBJ2-2 - TRBV9 CASSAHPGAPNTGELFF
TRBJ2-7 TRBD2 TRBV12-5 CASGATAGTSTYEQYF
TRBJ2-1 TRBD2 TRBV11-2 CASSLRREFRRSPDNEQFF
TRBJ2-7 - TRBV5-1 CASSHTGTGPYEQYF
TRBJ1-2 - TRBV7-9 CASSLRETDYGYTF
TRBJ2-2 TRBD2 TRBV7-7 CASSRTSRDTGELFF
TRBJ2-7 - TRBV7-2 CASSLWVTGQSSYEQYF
TRBJ1-2 - TRBV5-1 CASSSDGNYGYTF
TRBJ2-2 TRBD2 TRBV7-9 CASSRWTSGTGELFF
TRBJ1-4 - TRBV5-1 CASSLSRLTNEKLFF
TRBJ2-2 - TRBV9 CASSVEADTGELFF
TRBJ2-7 - TRBV18 CASSPRQSYEQYF
TRBJ2-7 TRBD1 TRBV5-6 CASSSRTGRHEQYF
TRBJ2-5 - TRBV5-6 CASSLLGARETQYF
TRBJ1-1 - TRBV5-6 CASGNLNTEAFF
TRBJ2-1 - TRBV5-1 CASSVRDEQFF
TRBJ2-7 - TRBV11-3 CASSSDVGLRYEQYF
TRBJ1-3 TRBD1 TRBV14 CASSQRTGADGNTIYF
TRBJ2-3 TRBD2 TRBV28 CASRDSGRAGAIGTQYF
TRBJ2-5 - TRBV5-1 CASSPVWDSKEGETQYF
TRBJ2-1 - TRBV9 CASSVGASRGSLGEQFF
TRBJ1-4 - TRBV10-3 CAISPGRVEYEKLFF
TRBJ2-2 - TRBV30 CAWSGRLLSNTGELFF
TRBJ2-1 - TRBV18 CASSPLGRVAYNEQFF
TRBJ1-5 - TRBV7-2 CASSLLHSNQPQHF
TRBJ2-4 - TRBV25-1 CASRYSKNIQYF
TRBJ2-7 TRBD2 TRBV5-1 CASSLSSGFEQYF
TRBJ2-3 - TRBV18 CASSPAADTQYF
TRBJ2-7 TRBD2 TRBV11-2 CASSLRGLAEQYF
TRBJ1-5 TRBD1 TRBV2 CASSGAGTGGRVGNQPQHF
TRBJ2-1 - TRBV15 CATSLLVNEQFF
TRBJ2-1 TRBD2 TRBV27 CASRPSGRAYNEQFF
TRBJ1-2 - TRBV5-6 CASSLKALVAHGYTF
TRBJ2-1 - TRBV5-1 CASSFSRTDNEQFF
TRBJ1-2 TRBD1 TRBV19 CASSNTGTGYGYTF
TRBJ2-3 - TRBV19 CATQWEGTDTQYF
TRBJ1-1 - TRBV27 CASSLQGGTEAFF
TRBJ2-7 - TRBV5-1 CASSPKPGIYEQYF
TRBJ1-2 - TRBV19 CASSIYPDSNYGYTF
TRBJ2-7 - TRBV5-1 CASSLDPRDYEQYF
TRBJ2-1 - TRBV9 CASSPLGGLDPGEQFF
TRBJ2-7 - TRBV25-1 CASSAEGPHYEQYF
TRBJ2-1 - TRBV9 CASSEDPGLTYNEQFF
TRBJ2-3 - TRBV5-1 CASSSFLTDTQYF
TRBJ2-7 - TRBV9 CASSMHSGASIHEQYF